This T cell receptor beta chain stems from a study of T cell changes during pregnancy in multiple sclerosis (dated by TCRdb to about 2019). For the wider study: The study examined how the T cell repertoire changed over the course of pregnancy in women with multiple sclerosis.

Library preparation was by the immunoSEQ multiplex PCR assay. TCRdb stores this immuneACCESS table with in-frame sequences only. Part of the clones is absent; in the studies checked, under half of the shortfall reflects unresolved V genes, and no reason is known for the rest. The sample table lists nearly 110,000 clones, roughly 90% of them with a count of one. The ten biggest clones cover more than 0.65% of the sample. A note on this clone: There is no known antigen for this receptor. No much larger clonotype is one base removed from it; base qualities were not supplied.

The germline V gene supplies CDR1 SGHTS and CDR2 YDEGEE. V is cut by 7 bases and J by 3 bases, and the space between the germline ends is 14 bases. From cysteine to phenylalanine, the CDR3 is 13 amino acids long. Kept here is only the CDR3 DNA, which spans 39 bases and is read in frame from base 1. Specimen: peripheral blood, collected in the third trimester of pregnancy. The sequence was obtained from a female donor in good health, enrolled as a control in a pregnancy study. The chain is assembled from TRBV5-8 and TRBJ2-7; the D gene is perhaps TRBD1, on 6 matching bases. Read as DNA, the sequence is TGTGCCAGCTCACCAGGGACACTCTACGAGCAGTACTTC. This codes for CASSPGTLYEQYF.